The following is a TCR beta chain sequence with its context. The entry originates in a study of blood T cell repertoires in COVID-19. The J segment lost 12 bases and the V segment lost 4 bases, leaving 11 bases of the junction unmatched. The CDR3 is 14 residues long. The germline V gene encodes CDR1 MNHEY and CDR2 SVGEGT. Libraries were prepared by immunoSEQ multiplex PCR; TCRdb keeps only in-frame clonotypes and omits some of them. The table has more than 300,000 clones, 90% to 95% seen once; the top ten hold around 3.3%. The source is a woman under 30 who had recovered from COVID-19. This chain uses TRBV6-2 or TRBV6-3 with TRBJ1-4; 7 bases are a match to TRBD1. The sequenced material came from peripheral blood. The CDR3 region has the DNA TGTGCCAGCAGTTTCCGGGACAGTGCGAGCGAACTGTTTTTT. It is translated as CASSFRDSASELFF.